The 17 T cell receptor beta chains given below trace back to one sample, sequenced in a study of shared clonotypes between healthy human individuals. Using immunoSEQ multiplex PCR, the repertoire was profiled, and TCRdb retains in-frame clones only, with some absent. The sample shows millions of clones, around nine tenths of them seen only once. Specimen: naive CD4+ T cells sorted from blood. Sample subset: CD45RA+ positively selected. The receptors shown here come from a man younger than 35 in good health.

The V gene is TRBV28, the J gene TRBJ2-1; the match to TRBD2 covers 16 bases. Germline-derived CDR1 and CDR2 are MDHEN and SYDVKM. V shed 3 bases, J shed 4 bases, and the junction held 3 bases outside the gene matches. This CDR3 is 17 amino acids long. DNA of the CDR3: TGTGCCAGCAGTTTTTCGGGACTAGCGGGGGGGTACAATGAGCAGTTCTTC. Protein sequence: CASSFSGLAGGYNEQFF.

This clone is a singleton in its sample. CDR3 nucleotide sequence: TGCGCCAGCAGCTTCAGGTTAGCGGCGAGCTCCTACAATGAGCAGTTCTTC. It codes for CASSFRLAASSYNEQFF. The V and J genes are TRBV5-1 and TRBJ2-1, with a weak D call TRBD2 (6 bases). The CDR3 has 17 amino acids. The V gene's germline CDR1 is SGHRS and CDR2 YFSETQ. The V end was cut by 2 bases, the J end by 0 bases, with 15 bases between.

This chain links TRBV5-1 with TRBJ1-6; D gene ambiguous. This CDR3 region has 14 residues. Germline CDR1 is SGHRS and CDR2 is YFSETQ. V shed 0 bases and J shed 10 bases, with 11 bases lying between them. The CDR3 loop is CASSLALMGSPLHF. CDR3 sequence (DNA): TGCGCCAGCAGCTTGGCCCTGATGGGGTCACCCCTCCACTTT.

Worth noting for this clone: This specimen includes other DNA sequences encoding the same CDR3. The V gene is TRBV18, the J gene TRBJ1-2, with D unclear. Trimming took 3 bases from V and 5 from J, leaving 10 bases between them. The CDR3 has 13 residues. CDR1 and CDR2 from the germline V gene are KGHSH and LQKENI. The CDR3: CASSPDGGYGYTF. The CDR3 region has the DNA TGTGCCAGCTCACCGGACGGAGGGTATGGCTACACCTTC.

The chain carries TRBV19 and TRBJ1-6; possibly TRBD1 for D (6 bases). The CDR3 is made up of 15 amino acids. Germline V gene sequence: CDR1 LNHDA, CDR2 SQIVND (reference sequence). Deletions cut 8 bases from V and 4 bases from J, with 15 bases between. The DNA for the CDR3 is TGTGCCAGTCGGTCGGGGACACCATATAATTCACCCCTCCACTTT. Protein sequence: CASRSGTPYNSPLHF.

V gene TRBV10-3 combines with J gene TRBJ1-5; D is unclear. The CDR3 runs to 14 residues. The V gene lost 6 bases and the J gene lost 3 bases, with 12 bases spanning the gap. Per the germline V gene, CDR1 is ENHRY and CDR2 is SYGVKD. CDR3 sequence (DNA): TGTGCCATCAGCCAGGAGACCTACAATCAGCCCCAGCATTTT. Amino acid sequence: CAISQETYNQPQHF.

The J gene is TRBJ2-5, the V gene TRBV4-3, with a weak D call TRBD1 (6 bases). With the DNA end fitting TRBJ2-7 better, the J assignment may be wrong. CDR3 length equals 15 residues. Germline lookup yields CDR1 LGHNA and CDR2 YSLEER. The CDR3 sequence is CASSHTRRQAYEQYF. The CDR3 DNA follows: TGCGCCAGCAGCCACACGCGCCGACAGGCCTACGAGCAGTACTTC.

This sequence joins TRBV11-2 and TRBJ1-5; no definite D call. The V gene's germline CDR1 is SGHAT and CDR2 FQNNGV. V gave up 5 bases and J gave up 4 bases, with 15 bases separating them. This CDR3 is 15 amino acids long. The CDR3 DNA reads TGTGCCAGCAGCCCCACGGGGATAGGGAATCAGCCCCAGCATTTT. Amino acids: CASSPTGIGNQPQHF.

This chain joins TRBV5-8 and TRBJ1-4; D not resolved. This CDR3 is 13 amino acids long. Germline CDR1 is SGHTS and CDR2 is YDEGEE. V gave up 7 bases and J gave up 6 bases, with 13 bases separating them. The CDR3 DNA reads as TGTGCCAGCGGCAATTTCGCGGATGAAAAACTGTTTTTT. Protein sequence: CASGNFADEKLFF.

This sequence joins TRBV5-6 and TRBJ2-1; D might be TRBD1 (6 bases). Germline values: CDR1 SGHDT, CDR2 YYEEEE. V was shortened by 5 bases and J by 4 bases, with 13 bases between the two germline ends. The CDR3 sequence is 14 residues long. The CDR3 bases are TGTGCCAGCAGTTACTTCGACAGGTACAATGAGCAGTTCTTC. Translation: CASSYFDRYNEQFF.

To note about this clone: Within the sample, other DNA sequences also encode this same CDR3. The genes are TRBV5-4 and TRBJ2-2; D remains ambiguous. Germline CDR1 and CDR2: SGHNT and YYREEE (reference sequence). V was cut by 0 bases and J by 0 bases, with 6 bases left in between. The CDR3 length is 15 residues. The CDR3 loop is CASSLDTPNTGELFF. CDR3 nucleotide sequence: TGTGCCAGCAGCTTGGACACTCCGAACACCGGGGAGCTGTTTTTT.

Concerning this clone: Other DNA variants within this sample encode the same CDR3. The chain carries TRBV7-2 and TRBJ2-3; TRBD2 aligns across 13 bases. V dropped 3 bases and J dropped 3; count of bases not matched to a gene: 3. Germline V gene sequence: CDR1 SGHTA, CDR2 FQGNSA. CDR3 length equals 16 residues. For the CDR3, the DNA is TGTGCCAGCAGCTTGGGACTAGCGGGGTTAACAGATACGCAGTATTTT. Translating it yields CASSLGLAGLTDTQYF.

The V gene is TRBV19, the J gene TRBJ1-5, with a possible D match to TRBD1 (6 bases). Deletions cut 8 bases from V and 0 bases from J, with 14 bases between. The length of the CDR3 is 15 residues. Germline CDR1 and CDR2: LNHDA and SQIVND (reference sequence). CDR3 in DNA: TGTGCCAGTGGAACCACAGGGAATAGCAATCAGCCCCAGCATTTT. Translating it yields CASGTTGNSNQPQHF.

The chain has TRBV28 and TRBJ1-1; D perhaps matches TRBD1 (6 bases). Germline CDR1 and CDR2: MDHEN and SYDVKM. Trimming cost V 3 bases and J 8 bases, with 22 bases left between them. The CDR3 is 16 amino acids. The CDR3 DNA sequence: TGTGCCAGCAGTTTGGGGCCCGTAAGTACAGGGAAGGAAGCTTTCTTT. This codes for CASSLGPVSTGKEAFF.

The chain uses TRBV5-1 and TRBJ1-6, with unresolved D. The germline gives CDR1 SGHRS, CDR2 YFSETQ. There are 14 residues in the CDR3. Trimming left V 0 bases short and J 9 bases short, with 10 bases between. CDR3 sequence: CASSLVGFGSPLHF. DNA for the CDR3: TGCGCCAGCAGCTTGGTAGGGTTTGGTTCACCCCTCCACTTT. The variable domain in full, with the rest retrieved from reference TRBV5-1 and TRBJ1-6, is KAGVTQTPRYLIKTRGQQVTLSCSPISGHRSVSWYQQTPGQGLQFLFEYFSETQRNKGNFPGRFSGRQFSNSRSEMNVSTLELGDSALYLCASSLVGFGSPLHFGNGTRLTVT.

The chain joins TRBV7-9 to TRBJ1-2; D uncertain. V was trimmed by 0 bases and J by 8 bases, leaving 13 bases between them. CDR3 length: 14 amino acids. The germline V gene encodes CDR1 SEHNR and CDR2 FQNEAQ (reference sequence). The CDR3 reads CASSLAGDKWGYTF. For the CDR3, the DNA is TGTGCCAGCAGCTTAGCTGGCGACAAGTGGGGCTACACCTTC. The variable domain in full, with the rest retrieved from reference TRBV7-9 and TRBJ1-2, is DTGVSQNPRHKITKRGQNVTFRCDPISEHNRLYWYRQTLGQGPEFLTYFQNEAQLEKSRLLSDRFSAERPKGSFSTLEIQRTEQGDSAMYLCASSLAGDKWGYTFGSGTRLTVV.

This sequence joins TRBV19 and TRBJ1-2, with 7 positions matching TRBD1. The CDR3 spans 14 residues. V shed 3 bases and J 8 bases; nucleotides not matched to a gene: 9. CDR1 and CDR2 from the germline V gene are LNHDA and SQIVND (reference sequence). The CDR3 spells CASSMSTGVEGYTF. CDR3 nucleotides: TGTGCCAGTAGTATGTCCACAGGGGTGGAGGGCTACACCTTC.